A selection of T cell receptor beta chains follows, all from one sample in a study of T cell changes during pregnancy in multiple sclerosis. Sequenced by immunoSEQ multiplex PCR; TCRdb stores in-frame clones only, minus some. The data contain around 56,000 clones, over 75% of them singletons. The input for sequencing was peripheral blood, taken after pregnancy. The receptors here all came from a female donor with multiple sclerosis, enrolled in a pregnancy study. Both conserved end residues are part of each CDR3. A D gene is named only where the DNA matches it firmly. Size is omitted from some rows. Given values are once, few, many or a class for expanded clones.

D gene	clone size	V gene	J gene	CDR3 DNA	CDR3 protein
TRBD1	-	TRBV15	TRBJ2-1	TGTGCCACCAGCAGGGACAGGGGTGTTACCGATGAGCAGTTCTTC	CATSRDRGVTDEQFF
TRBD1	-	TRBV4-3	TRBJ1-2	TGCGCCAGCAGCCAATCCACCGGGACAGGGGGCTATGGCTACACCTTC	CASSQSTGTGGYGYTF
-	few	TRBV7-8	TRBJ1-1	TGTGCCAGCAGCTTACGGACAGAGGGTTATGGAGCTTTCTTT	CASSLRTEGYGAFF
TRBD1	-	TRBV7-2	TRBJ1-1	TGTGCCAGCAGCTTAGCGGAACTGAGACAGGGGTACACTGAAGCTTTCTTT	CASSLAELRQGYTEAFF
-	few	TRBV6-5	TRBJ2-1	TGTGCCAGCAGTCTACAGGCCTACCCCTACAATGAGCAGTTCTTC	CASSLQAYPYNEQFF
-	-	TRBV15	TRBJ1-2	TGTGCCACCAGCAGCCTCCTGGGCCGTAACTATGGCTACACCTTC	CATSSLLGRNYGYTF
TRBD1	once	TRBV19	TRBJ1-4	TGTGCCAGTAGTCTCCTCCACAGGGGAAGCGGGGAAAAACTGTTTTTT	CASSLLHRGSGEKLFF
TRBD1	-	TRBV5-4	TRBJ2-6	TGTGCCAGCGGGGGCAGGACAGGATCTGGGGCCAACGTCCTGACTTTC	CASGGRTGSGANVLTF
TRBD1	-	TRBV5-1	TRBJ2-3	TGCGCCAGCATGACAGGGGCTGGGTACACGCAGTATTTT	CASMTGAGYTQYF
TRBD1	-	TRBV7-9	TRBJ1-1	TGTGCCAGCAGCCCCGCCGGGACAGGGAATACTGAAGCTTTCTTT	CASSPAGTGNTEAFF
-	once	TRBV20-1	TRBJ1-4	TGCAGTGCCCGAGGAGAAAAACTGTTTTTT	CSARGEKLFF
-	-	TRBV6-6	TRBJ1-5	TGTGCCAGCAGTTACTTCAGGGTGGGGAATCAGCCCCAGCATTTT	CASSYFRVGNQPQHF
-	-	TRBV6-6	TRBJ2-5	TGTGCCAGCAGTTACATCGAAGAGACCCAGTACTTC	CASSYIEETQYF
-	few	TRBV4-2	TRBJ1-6	TGTGCCAGCACCCAAACGGAGAATTCACCCCTCCACTTT	CASTQTENSPLHF
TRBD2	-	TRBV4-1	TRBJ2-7	TGCGCCAGCAGCCCACTAGCGGGGAGCTCCTACGAGCAGTACTTC	CASSPLAGSSYEQYF
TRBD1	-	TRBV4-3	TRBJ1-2	TGCGCCAGCAGCCAAGGACAGGGTGGAAACTATGGCTACACCTTC	CASSQGQGGNYGYTF
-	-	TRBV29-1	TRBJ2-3	TGCAGCGTTACGAGCCAGGTGAACACAGATACGCAGTATTTT	CSVTSQVNTDTQYF
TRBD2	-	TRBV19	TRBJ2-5	TGTGCCAGTAGTCCGGATAGCGGGGGGGGAGAGACCCAGTACTTC	CASSPDSGGGETQYF
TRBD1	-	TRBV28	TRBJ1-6	TGTGCCAGCAAGTACTCCCCGGGCGGCAGGGGGCCTTATAATTCACCCCTCCACTTT	CASKYSPGGRGPYNSPLHF
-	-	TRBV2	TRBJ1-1	TGTGCCAGCCTACTACAGGGTCCCACTGAAGCTTTCTTT	CASLLQGPTEAFF
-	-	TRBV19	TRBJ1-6	TGTGCCAGTAGTATGGGCGGGGCGCATAATTCACCCCTCCACTTT	CASSMGGAHNSPLHF
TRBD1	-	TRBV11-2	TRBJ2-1	TGTGCCAGCAGCTTTTCTGGGGAAGGGACAGGGGGCGATGAGCAGTTCTTC	CASSFSGEGTGGDEQFF
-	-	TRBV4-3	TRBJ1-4	TGCGCCAGCAGCCAAGTTCGGGGGTCGCGTGAAAAACTGTTTTTT	CASSQVRGSREKLFF
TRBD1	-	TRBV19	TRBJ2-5	TGTGCCAGTAGTTCCCGGGACAGGGGACAAGAGACCCAGTACTTC	CASSSRDRGQETQYF
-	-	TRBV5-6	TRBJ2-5	TGTGCCAGCAGACCGGCGGTCCAGCTACAAGAGACCCAGTACTTC	CASRPAVQLQETQYF
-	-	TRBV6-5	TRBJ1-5	TGTGCCAGCAGCCTAATCCGGGGGCAGCCCCAGCATTTT	CASSLIRGQPQHF
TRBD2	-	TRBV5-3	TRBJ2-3	TGTGCCAGAAGCTTCCCCCCTAGCGGGGAGACAGATACGCAGTATTTT	CARSFPPSGETDTQYF
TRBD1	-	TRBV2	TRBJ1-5	TGTGCCAGCGGACAGGGTGTGTTTCAGCCCCAGCATTTT	CASGQGVFQPQHF
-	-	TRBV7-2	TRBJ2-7	TGTGCCAGCAGCCACGGACAGTATACCTACGAGCAGTACTTC	CASSHGQYTYEQYF
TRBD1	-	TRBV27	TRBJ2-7	TGTGCCAGCAGTTTTGTTGGGACAGGACAATCCTACGAGCAGTACTTC	CASSFVGTGQSYEQYF
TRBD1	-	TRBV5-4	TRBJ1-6	TGTGCCAGCAGCTCCGGGACAGGGAATTCACCCCTCCACTTT	CASSSGTGNSPLHF
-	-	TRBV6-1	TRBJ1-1	TGTGCCAGCAGCCCAGGTTTGAGCACTGAAGCTTTCTTT	CASSPGLSTEAFF
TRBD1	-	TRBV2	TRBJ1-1	TGTGCCAGCAGACAGGGGTTTGAGGAAGCTTTCTTT	CASRQGFEEAFF
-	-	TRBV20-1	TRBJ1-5	TGCAGTGCGTTGGACTCCGGGCCCCAGCATTTT	CSALDSGPQHF
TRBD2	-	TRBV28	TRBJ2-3	TGTGCCAGCAGTTCCCAGCGGGGGGGCCAAGATACGCAGTATTTT	CASSSQRGGQDTQYF
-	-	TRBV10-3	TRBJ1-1	TGTGCCATCAGTGAGTCGGAGGGGACTGAAGCTTTCTTT	CAISESEGTEAFF
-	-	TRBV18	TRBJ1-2	TGTGCCAGCTCACCAATTGGGGGGGCTGACTATGGCTACACCTTC	CASSPIGGADYGYTF
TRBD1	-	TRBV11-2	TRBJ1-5	TGTGCCAGCAGCTTAGTGAGTAGGACAGGATACAATCAGCCCCAGCATTTT	CASSLVSRTGYNQPQHF
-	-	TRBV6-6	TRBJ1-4	TGTGCCAGCAGTTACGCCCGGGGGAAACTGTTTTTT	CASSYARGKLFF